This TCR beta chain originates from a study of identical twins. This CDR3 has 16 amino acids. Trimming left V 7 bases short and J 4 bases short, with 21 bases between. TCRdb itself ran the 5' RACE reads through MiXCR, one entry per CDR3 protein. The sample records 1.5 million to 2 million distinct CDR3 sequences, under 35% being singletons. The receptor's source is a newborn girl in good health. The chain combines TRBV12-3 or TRBV12-4 with TRBJ2-3, with D maybe TRBD2 (6 bases). The sample was cord blood. This chain's CDR3 is CASTPEGPLTSDTQYF. The CDR3 nucleotides read TGTGCCAGCACCCCGGAGGGGCCCCTGACGTCAGATACGCAGTATTTT.